This T cell receptor beta chain appears in the sequencing data of a study of Ad26.COV2.S vaccination and SARS-CoV-2 variants. Study-level background: Ad26.COV2.S, an intramuscular injection, was given once or twice 56 days apart.

The germline gives CDR1 WNHNN, CDR2 SYGVQD (reference sequence). Trimming pared 2 bases from V and 7 bases from J, leaving 5 bases between. This CDR3 has 11 amino acids. Only in-frame clones appear in the TCRdb table, and some are missing; sequencing was by immunoSEQ multiplex PCR. The sample yields some 290,000 clones, around four fifths seen once. The sample's treatment: around 19 received Ad26.COV2.S at low or high dose, single or two shots; about 5 received placebo; per-sample allocation not given. The samples were gathered on day 63 after the first injection of vaccine or placebo. An adult donor aged 18-55 years was enrolled in Boston.

The TCR comes from a person between 18 and 60 years old who received the Ad26.COV2.S COVID-19 vaccine or a placebo. The chain carries TRBV10-1 and TRBJ1-2; no firm D call. This material consisted of peripheral blood, taken in a trial of Ad26.COV2.S vaccine versus placebo. In nucleotides, the CDR3 is TGCGCCAGCAGTGAGGAGGGTGGCTACACCTTC. Its translation: CASSEEGGYTF.